The 20 T cell receptor beta chains below come from one sample, sequenced in a study of CD8+ T cells in alopecia areata. As to treatment: oral pan-JAK inhibitor, 5-10 mg twice daily. In each case, RNA was isolated and then reverse transcribed into cDNA as the sequencing template. Profiled with immunoSEQ multiplex PCR; TCRdb holds only in-frame clones, not every one. The top ten clones hold 11% of a sample with 93,000 or so clones, more than 75% of them seen once. The sequencing used CD8+ T cells sorted from blood, collected at week 34, from a patient treated with tofacitinib. These receptors were collected from a human donor with alopecia areata.

The rearrangement joins TRBV27 to TRBJ2-1; TRBD2 is a possible D gene (5 bases). V shed 4 bases and J shed 0 bases, with 13 bases lying between them. The V gene's germline CDR1 is MNHEY and CDR2 SMNVEV (reference sequence). The CDR3 length is 16 residues. The CDR3 DNA follows: TGTGCCAGCAGTTCCCACGGGGAGAGCTCCTACAATGAGCAGTTCTTC. It codes for CASSSHGESSYNEQFF.

The rearrangement links TRBV7-2 to TRBJ2-1; no definite D call. The CDR3 has 14 residues. Per germline, CDR1 SGHTA and CDR2 FQGNSA. V was clipped by 5 bases and J by 6 bases, with 14 bases between them. The CDR3 sequence: CASSLPELSNEQFF. The CDR3 nucleotides are TGTGCCAGCAGCCTGCCAGAGTTATCCAATGAGCAGTTCTTC.

The rearrangement uses TRBV2 and TRBJ2-1; 9 bases are a match to TRBD1. Germline CDR1 SNHLY, CDR2 FYNNEI. V lost 2 bases, J lost 7 bases, and 9 bases stayed unmatched. CDR3 length: 16 residues. The CDR3: CASSELPGQGLNEQFF. The CDR3 DNA reads as TGTGCCAGCAGTGAACTCCCGGGACAGGGTTTAAATGAGCAGTTCTTC.

The V call is TRBV4-1, the J call TRBJ1-2; D gene ambiguous. The V gene lost 1 base and the J gene lost 8 bases, with 20 bases spanning the gap. The CDR3 is 16 residues long. CDR1 and CDR2 (germline): MGHRA, YSYEKL. The DNA of the CDR3 is TGCGCCAGCAGCCAAGTTTTTGAGCCTGGGGTAAAAGGCTACACCTTC. Translated: CASSQVFEPGVKGYTF.

V usage is TRBV11-3 and J usage is TRBJ2-5; 9 bases line up with TRBD1. V was clipped by 5 bases and J by 1 base; unmatched bases: 2. CDR1 and CDR2 from the germline V gene are SGHNT and YENEEA. This CDR3 spans 14 amino acids. This chain's CDR3 is CASSRDRVQETQYF. The DNA of the CDR3 is TGTGCCAGCAGCCGGGACAGGGTCCAAGAGACCCAGTACTTC.

This clone was counted only a few times. This chain connects TRBV7-9 to TRBJ2-5; D perhaps matches TRBD1 (5 bases). Germline CDR1 is SEHNR and CDR2 is FQNEAQ (reference sequence). CDR3 length: 14 residues. Trimming cost V 1 base and J 2 bases, with 8 bases left between them. The CDR3 DNA follows: TGTGCCAGCAGCTTAGAAGACAGTCAAGAGACCCAGTACTTC. This codes for CASSLEDSQETQYF.

The chain employs TRBV7-9 and TRBJ2-7, with a tentative D call TRBD2 (6 bases). CDR1 is SEHNR and CDR2 is FQNEAQ in the germline V gene (reference sequence). The CDR3 covers 14 residues. The V gene lost 0 bases and the J gene lost 5 bases, with 11 bases spanning the gap. The CDR3 reads CASSLAEGKDEQYF. For the CDR3, the DNA is TGTGCCAGCAGCTTAGCGGAGGGGAAGGACGAGCAGTACTTC.

The chain is built from TRBV6-5 and TRBJ2-7; TRBD1 is a possible D gene (6 bases). The length of the CDR3 is 13 residues. Trimming left V 2 bases short and J 3 bases short, with 8 bases between. Germline CDR1 MNHEY, CDR2 SVGAGI. In DNA form, the CDR3 reads TGTGCCAGCAGTTACGGCAGGGGCTACGAGCAGTACTTC. Its translation is CASSYGRGYEQYF.

V usage is TRBV19 and J usage is TRBJ2-1, with 7 bases fitting TRBD2. Germline V gene data show CDR1 as LNHDA and CDR2 as SQIVND (reference sequence). V lost 9 bases, J lost 6 bases, and 5 bases stayed unmatched. The CDR3 covers 12 residues. The CDR3 sequence is CASKREANEQFF. The CDR3, as DNA: TGTGCCAGCAAACGGGAGGCCAATGAGCAGTTCTTC.

This chain links TRBV6-1 with TRBJ1-6, with a tentative D call TRBD1 (5 bases). In germline, CDR1 is MNHNS, CDR2 SASEGT. CDR3 length: 15 amino acids. The V end was cut by 6 bases, the J end by 0 bases, with 9 bases between. CDR3 nucleotide sequence: TGTGCCAGCAGGGGGGGTAGCTCCTATAATTCACCCCTCCACTTT. Translating it yields CASRGGSSYNSPLHF.

The CDR3 region is CASSSQANTEAFF. CDR3 in DNA: TGCGCCAGCAGCAGTCAGGCGAACACTGAAGCTTTCTTT. The chain has TRBV5-1 and TRBJ1-1, with D unclear. Trimming shortened V by 4 bases and J by 1 base, and 8 bases separated the two germline ends. The CDR3 is 13 residues long. The V gene's germline CDR1 is SGHRS and CDR2 YFSETQ.

The rearrangement uses TRBV5-4 and TRBJ1-1; 8 nucleotides line up with TRBD1. The V gene end was trimmed by 4 bases and the J gene end by 1 base; junction bases not matched to a gene: 6. The CDR3 is 15 amino acids. The germline V gene has CDR1 SGHNT and CDR2 YYREEE (reference sequence). CDR3 bases: TGTGCCAGCAGCCATTGGGACAGGCCGAACACTGAAGCTTTCTTT. Encoded protein: CASSHWDRPNTEAFF. Full variable domain (remainder filled in from reference TRBV5-4 and TRBJ1-1): ETGVTQSPTHLIKTRGQQVTLRCSSQSGHNTVSWYQQALGQGPQFIFQYYREEENGRGNFPPRFSGLQFPNYSSELNVNALELDDSALYLCASSHWDRPNTEAFFGQGTRLTVV.

The chain joins TRBV5-4 to TRBJ2-1; 7 bases are shared with TRBD2. The CDR3 runs to 15 residues. Germline V gene sequence: CDR1 SGHNT, CDR2 YYREEE (reference sequence). V lost 4 bases, J lost 4 bases, and 8 bases stayed unmatched. The DNA for the CDR3 is TGTGCCAGCAGCCGGGCTAGGGAGGGATACAATGAGCAGTTCTTC. It codes for CASSRAREGYNEQFF.

The V gene is TRBV25-1, the J gene TRBJ2-7; the D gene is possibly TRBD1 (5 bases). The CDR3 runs to 11 residues. The germline CDR1 and CDR2 sequences are MGHDK and SYGVNS. V dropped 7 bases and J dropped 4 bases, with 8 bases sitting between them. The CDR3 DNA reads as TGTGCCAGCAATACAGGTTACGAGCAGTACTTC. Translated: CASNTGYEQYF.

This clone was found a few times. J is TRBJ2-2 and V is TRBV27, with 7 bases fitting TRBD1. The germline CDR1 and CDR2 sequences are MNHEY and SMNVEV (reference sequence). V trimming: 5 bases; J trimming: 4 bases; junction bases outside the gene matches: 16. There are 18 residues in the CDR3. CDR3 sequence (DNA): TGTGCCAGCAGTGGTGAAGGGGACAGAAAAGGGGTCACCGGGGAGCTGTTTTTT. Encoded protein: CASSGEGDRKGVTGELFF.

The chain links TRBV29-1 to TRBJ2-3; tentatively, D is TRBD1 or TRBD2 (6 bases each). Per germline, CDR1 SQVTM and CDR2 ANQGSEA. This CDR3 is built from 17 residues. Trimming stripped 4 bases from V and 0 bases from J, with 20 bases between. The CDR3 loop is CSVGEGRTESSTDTQYF. In nucleotides, the CDR3 is TGCAGCGTTGGAGAAGGGAGGACAGAGTCTAGCACAGATACGCAGTATTTT.

The chain combines TRBV6-1 with TRBJ2-5, with D maybe TRBD2 (5 bases). The germline V gene encodes CDR1 MNHNS and CDR2 SASEGT. Trimming stripped 1 base from V and 0 bases from J, with 9 bases between. The CDR3 is made up of 15 amino acids. Written as DNA, the CDR3 is TGTGCCAGCAGTGAAGTCTCGGGGAACCAAGAGACCCAGTACTTC. Translating it yields CASSEVSGNQETQYF.

V and J are TRBV4-1 and TRBJ2-1, with a tentative D call TRBD2 (7 bases). V lost 2 bases and J 9 bases, leaving 20 bases between the germline ends. Looked up from germline, CDR1 is MGHRA and CDR2 is YSYEKL. The CDR3 has 16 amino acids. The CDR3 here is CASSQTPGASGGEQFF. The CDR3 bases are TGCGCCAGCAGCCAAACCCCGGGGGCTAGCGGAGGTGAGCAGTTCTTC.

This clone is a singleton in its sample. This rearrangement joins TRBV6-1 to TRBJ2-1; TRBD2 matches 11 bases. Trimming at V came to 1 base and at J to 1 base, leaving 3 bases not matched to a gene. The CDR3 totals 17 residues. Germline V gene sequence: CDR1 MNHNS, CDR2 SASEGT. CDR3 protein: CASSEGVAGGSYNEQFF. The CDR3 coding sequence is TGTGCCAGCAGTGAAGGGGTAGCGGGAGGGTCCTACAATGAGCAGTTCTTC.

This clone was recorded once. The gene calls are TRBV5-1 and TRBJ2-7; TRBD2 agrees at 7 bases. Germline V CDR1 and CDR2: SGHRS, YFSETQ. Losses at the gene ends were 4 bases for V and 4 bases for J; bases not matched to a gene: 14. The CDR3 loop spans 16 amino acids. CDR3 nucleotides: TGCGCCAGCAGCCCCTACACAGGACTAGAGCCTTACGAGCAGTACTTC. This translates into CASSPYTGLEPYEQYF. Drawing the rest from reference TRBV5-1 and TRBJ2-7, the complete variable domain is KAGVTQTPRYLIKTRGQQVTLSCSPISGHRSVSWYQQTPGQGLQFLFEYFSETQRNKGNFPGRFSGRQFSNSRSEMNVSTLELGDSALYLCASSPYTGLEPYEQYFGPGTRLTVT.